The clone carrying this T cell receptor beta chain was seen a few times. The data are from a study of T cell repertoires in cytomegalovirus infection. TCRdb analysed the reads with MiXCR anew, one entry per CDR3 protein. The repertoire holds roughly 600,000 distinct CDR3 sequences, with roughly a quarter as singletons. The CDR3 is 15 amino acids. Germline V gives CDR1 MDHEN, CDR2 SYDVKM. V shed 4 bases and J 7 bases; nucleotides not matched to a gene: 10. The sequencing sample was made of CD8+ T cells from PBMCs. The source is a human donor in good health (CMV status not recorded). Some clones in this sample may be carry-over from other donors' samples. This chain links TRBV28 with TRBJ2-5, with TRBD1 matching 9 bases. In nucleotides, the CDR3 is TGTGCCAGCAGTTCCCCGACAGGGGGAGGGGGGACCCAGTACTTC. Its protein product is CASSSPTGGGGTQYF.